Listed here is a single T cell receptor (beta chain). The antigen is not known. The CDR3 is made up of 16 amino acids. Looked up from germline, CDR1 is SGHDT and CDR2 is YYEEEE. V lost 0 bases to trimming and J lost 3 bases, with 14 bases between them. This sample was taken from a study of identical twins. One entry per CDR3 protein results from TCRdb running MiXCR on the 5' RACE reads. The repertoire includes about 390,000 distinct CDR3 sequences, around 9.7% of them detected once, and over 7% sits in the top ten. Findings of the study overall: Surplus twin overlap in beta out-of-frame sequences was less pronounced.

The sample taken for sequencing was naive T cells sorted from blood. This sequence joins TRBV5-6 and TRBJ2-3; D possibly corresponds to TRBD1 (6 bases). The receptor was derived from a woman aged 50 to 60 in good health. This CDR3 reads CASSLVGGSGTDTQYF. Here the CDR3 DNA reads TGTGCCAGCAGCTTGGTTGGGGGCTCGGGTACAGATACGCAGTATTTT.